The rows below give T cell receptor beta chains drawn from one sample of a study of OX40 agonist ivuxolimab in advanced cancers. This table comes from immunoSEQ multiplex PCR, and its TCRdb copy is limited to in-frame clones, with some not included. The sample contains 46,000 or so clones, around 77% of which appear only once. Sequenced material: CD4+ or CD8+ T cells sorted from blood, taken in a trial of the OX40 agonist ivuxolimab. These receptors all come from an adult with an advanced solid tumor such as melanoma, head and neck, liver or kidney cancer. CDR3s include the opening cysteine and the closing phenylalanine or tryptophan. The D gene is left open where the match is weak. Size values are once, few and many counts, or a class for expanded clones, and some rows have none.

CDR3nt: TGTGCCAGCAGTCCCGAAGCCCCGGGACTCAACTCCTACAATGAGCAGTTCTTC
CDR3aa: CASSPEAPGLNSYNEQFF
d_gene: -
len: 18
v_gene: TRBV27
abundance: few
j_gene: TRBJ2-1

CDR3nt: TGTGCCAGTAGAGCCACTAGCACAGATACGCAGTATTTT
CDR3aa: CASRATSTDTQYF
d_gene: -
len: 13
v_gene: TRBV19
abundance: -
j_gene: TRBJ2-3

CDR3nt: TGTGCCAGCAGCCAACTACTAGCGGGAGGCTCCTACGAGCAGTACTTC
CDR3aa: CASSQLLAGGSYEQYF
d_gene: TRBD2
len: 16
v_gene: TRBV14
abundance: -
j_gene: TRBJ2-7

CDR3nt: TGTGCCAGCAGGTCCCAGGGTTTTTTTTCGAGCACTGAAGCTTTCTTT
CDR3aa: CASRSQGFFSSTEAFF
d_gene: -
len: 16
v_gene: TRBV7-3
abundance: -
j_gene: TRBJ1-1

CDR3nt: TGTGCCAGCACCGCCGGAGGTGGGGAGCTGTTTTTT
CDR3aa: CASTAGGGELFF
d_gene: -
len: 12
v_gene: TRBV2
abundance: medium-sized
j_gene: TRBJ2-2

CDR3nt: TGTGCCAGCAGCCCGAGTAGCGGGAGGAATGGAGAGACCCAGTACTTC
CDR3aa: CASSPSSGRNGETQYF
d_gene: TRBD2
len: 16
v_gene: TRBV7-2
abundance: -
j_gene: TRBJ2-5

CDR3nt: TGTGCCAGCAGCGCTACCGGGACAGGGTCCGTCGGGGAGCTGTTTTTT
CDR3aa: CASSATGTGSVGELFF
d_gene: TRBD1
len: 16
v_gene: TRBV7-9
abundance: -
j_gene: TRBJ2-2

CDR3nt: TGCGCCAGCAGCCCCATGGGGGCAGGGGAGACCCAGTACTTC
CDR3aa: CASSPMGAGETQYF
d_gene: -
len: 14
v_gene: TRBV5-1
abundance: -
j_gene: TRBJ2-5

CDR3nt: TGTGCCAGCTCACGCCGACTAGCACAATCCTACAATGAGCAGTTCTTC
CDR3aa: CASSRRLAQSYNEQFF
d_gene: TRBD2
len: 16
v_gene: TRBV18
abundance: -
j_gene: TRBJ2-1

CDR3nt: TGTGCCAGCAGTGGCCCCGGGGTCCCCTTAGGGTACACCTTC
CDR3aa: CASSGPGVPLGYTF
d_gene: -
len: 14
v_gene: TRBV6-6
abundance: -
j_gene: TRBJ1-2

CDR3nt: TGTGCCAGCCCCCGGGGGACCCCCCAAGTTAAGACCCAGTACTTC
CDR3aa: CASPRGTPQVKTQYF
d_gene: -
len: 15
v_gene: TRBV19
abundance: -
j_gene: TRBJ2-5

CDR3nt: TGCAGTGCTGACAGCAAAGAGACCCAGTACTTC
CDR3aa: CSADSKETQYF
d_gene: -
len: 11
v_gene: TRBV20-1
abundance: -
j_gene: TRBJ2-5

CDR3nt: TGTGCCAGCAGGAAAAACACTGAAGCTTTCTTT
CDR3aa: CASRKNTEAFF
d_gene: -
len: 11
v_gene: TRBV25-1
abundance: -
j_gene: TRBJ1-1

CDR3nt: TGTGCCAGCAGTTTACAAGCGACAGGGGGCAATGAGCAGTTCTTC
CDR3aa: CASSLQATGGNEQFF
d_gene: TRBD1
len: 15
v_gene: TRBV27
abundance: -
j_gene: TRBJ2-1

CDR3nt: TGTGCCAGCAGTGCATTAGCTCGGACTAGCGGGAGTTTAGCAGATACGCAGTATTTT
CDR3aa: CASSALARTSGSLADTQYF
d_gene: TRBD2
len: 19
v_gene: TRBV6-1
abundance: -
j_gene: TRBJ2-3

CDR3nt: TGCGCCAGCAGCTTGGGCGGGTTGTACAATGAGCAGTTCTTC
CDR3aa: CASSLGGLYNEQFF
d_gene: -
len: 14
v_gene: TRBV5-1
abundance: -
j_gene: TRBJ2-1

CDR3nt: TGTGCCAGCAGTCCAGCCGGTAGCGGGATCTACAATGAGCAGTTCTTC
CDR3aa: CASSPAGSGIYNEQFF
d_gene: TRBD2
len: 16
v_gene: TRBV28
abundance: -
j_gene: TRBJ2-1

CDR3nt: TGCGCCAGCAGCTTGGGGCTCGGACAGGGGGCCCACGAGCAGTACTTC
CDR3aa: CASSLGLGQGAHEQYF
d_gene: TRBD1
len: 16
v_gene: TRBV5-1
abundance: -
j_gene: TRBJ2-7

CDR3nt: TGTGCCAGCAGCTCGACAGGGGACGAGCAGTACTTC
CDR3aa: CASSSTGDEQYF
d_gene: TRBD1
len: 12
v_gene: TRBV11-2
abundance: few
j_gene: TRBJ2-7

CDR3nt: TGTGCCAGCAGTTCTCTTCGGGACAGGGGGAACAATGAGCAGTTCTTC
CDR3aa: CASSSLRDRGNNEQFF
d_gene: TRBD1
len: 16
v_gene: TRBV6-5
abundance: -
j_gene: TRBJ2-1

CDR3nt: TGCAGCGCAGGGACAGGGGTCTACGAGCAGTACTTC
CDR3aa: CSAGTGVYEQYF
d_gene: TRBD1
len: 12
v_gene: TRBV29-1
abundance: -
j_gene: TRBJ2-7